This TCR beta chain was captured in a study of cytomegalovirus exposure and HLA in healthy donors. Study-level findings and limits: As was reported, the classifier diagnosed cytomegalovirus status with high specificity and sensitivity.

The PCR was carried out with 60 Vbeta primers and 13 Jbeta primers. The method was immunoSEQ multiplex PCR; TCRdb's version includes in-frame clones alone and lacks a portion of them. This sample yields 120,000 to 150,000 clones, of which about 86% are seen a single time; around 4.3% belongs to the top ten. In germline, CDR1 is SEHNR, CDR2 FQNEAQ (reference sequence). This CDR3 region has 14 residues. V gave up 1 base and J gave up 4 bases, with 10 bases separating them. Details on this clone: What it binds is not known.

V is TRBV7-9 and J is TRBJ1-2; the D is unclear. The sample comprised PBMCs. The sequence was obtained from a man aged 40-49 years in good health and CMV-seropositive. In DNA, the CDR3 is TGTGCCAGCAGCTTAGGGGGAGAGGTCTATGGCTACACCTTC. Translating gives CASSLGGEVYGYTF.